The rows below give T cell receptor beta chains drawn from one sample of a study of immune evolution from preneoplasia to lung adenocarcinoma. Clones were sequenced by immunoSEQ multiplex PCR, and TCRdb holds only the in-frame ones, with some missing. The sample includes 3,800 or so clones, over 60% of them seen just once. Sequenced: FFPE adjacent normal lung tissue. These receptors were taken from a person aged 60-79 years with lung adenocarcinoma. Each CDR3 is given with its conserved first and last residue.

J gene: TRBJ1-2
V gene: TRBV4-1
CDR3 protein: CASSRGQGIFYGYTF

J gene: TRBJ1-5
V gene: TRBV13
CDR3 protein: CASSRQGDGQPQHF

J gene: TRBJ1-2
V gene: TRBV29-1
CDR3 protein: CSVARGNDYGYTF

J gene: TRBJ2-6
V gene: TRBV27
CDR3 protein: CASSFGTLRPGANVLTF

J gene: TRBJ1-1
V gene: TRBV7-2
CDR3 protein: CASSQIVGTEAFF

J gene: TRBJ1-5
V gene: TRBV27
CDR3 protein: CASSTQGGQPQHF

J gene: TRBJ2-5
V gene: TRBV4-2
CDR3 protein: CASSLIAGSQETQYF

J gene: TRBJ1-4
V gene: TRBV30
CDR3 protein: CAWSGRINEKLFF

J gene: TRBJ2-3
V gene: TRBV28
CDR3 protein: CASSLPPTDTQYF

J gene: TRBJ1-5
V gene: TRBV5-8
CDR3 protein: CASSLGGRSEPQHF

J gene: TRBJ2-7
V gene: TRBV28
CDR3 protein: CASSPQGLLAYEQYF

J gene: TRBJ2-7
V gene: TRBV7-9
CDR3 protein: CASSHGDANYEQYF

J gene: TRBJ2-5
V gene: TRBV5-6
CDR3 protein: CASTSNRGRETQYF

J gene: TRBJ2-5
V gene: TRBV29-1
CDR3 protein: CSTGQIQETQYF

J gene: TRBJ2-7
V gene: TRBV27
CDR3 protein: CASSSVRWLQDEQYF

J gene: TRBJ2-1
V gene: TRBV23-1
CDR3 protein: CASSPHWDEQFF

J gene: TRBJ1-2
V gene: TRBV7-3
CDR3 protein: CASSLTGGEGGYTF

J gene: TRBJ2-2
V gene: TRBV11-3
CDR3 protein: CASSLTPGGAGELFF

J gene: TRBJ1-1
V gene: TRBV30
CDR3 protein: CAWSGTGWTEAFF

J gene: TRBJ1-3
V gene: TRBV27
CDR3 protein: CASSLSFSSGNTIYF

J gene: TRBJ1-1
V gene: TRBV4-1
CDR3 protein: CASSQVARTRATEAFF

J gene: TRBJ2-6
V gene: TRBV29-1
CDR3 protein: CSATPLGANVLTF

J gene: TRBJ1-1
V gene: TRBV30
CDR3 protein: CAWSGDGTEAFF

J gene: TRBJ1-2
V gene: TRBV5-5
CDR3 protein: CASRGTPPPHGYTF

J gene: TRBJ1-3
V gene: TRBV25-1
CDR3 protein: CASSQTGGGNTIYF

J gene: TRBJ1-5
V gene: TRBV6-5
CDR3 protein: CASSPRGRNQPQHF

J gene: TRBJ2-3
V gene: TRBV4-2
CDR3 protein: CASSQGLVGDTQYF

J gene: TRBJ2-7
V gene: TRBV7-7
CDR3 protein: CASSPTIGGEQYF

J gene: TRBJ2-2
V gene: TRBV7-9
CDR3 protein: CASSRGSGGELFF

J gene: TRBJ1-2
V gene: TRBV6-5
CDR3 protein: CASSYRQSFEYTF

J gene: TRBJ1-2
V gene: TRBV6-5
CDR3 protein: CASSYWAVGGNYGYTF

J gene: TRBJ2-3
V gene: TRBV29-1
CDR3 protein: CSVEETVAGKAGTQYF

J gene: TRBJ1-1
V gene: TRBV18
CDR3 protein: CASSLGTVNTEAFF

J gene: TRBJ1-5
V gene: TRBV7-9
CDR3 protein: CASSLSGGRDQPQHF

J gene: TRBJ2-2
V gene: TRBV7-9
CDR3 protein: CASSLARDRTNTGELFF

J gene: TRBJ2-7
V gene: TRBV7-6
CDR3 protein: CASSLIGGGYEQYF

J gene: TRBJ2-7
V gene: TRBV12-2
CDR3 protein: CARPSPCEQYF

J gene: TRBJ2-1
V gene: TRBV5-6
CDR3 protein: CASSFGSGNSYNEQFF